The 26 T cell receptor beta chains below were found in one sample sequenced in a study of T cells after yellow fever vaccination. MiXCR, run by TCRdb on the 5' RACE reads, gives a single entry per CDR3 protein. The data contain under 350,000 distinct CDR3 sequences, 4.1% of them singletons. This specimen consisted of PBMCs, obtained 5 days after the yellow fever booster vaccination. These receptors were obtained from a man aged 18 to 30 who received the YFV17D yellow fever vaccine.

This clonotype has a count of ten or more. The J gene is TRBJ2-4, the V gene TRBV7-3, with TRBD2 as a possible D gene (5 bases). The germline V gene has CDR1 SGHTA and CDR2 FQGTGA. This CDR3 is built from 15 residues. Trimming removed 1 base from V and 5 bases from J, with 12 bases in between. The CDR3 region has the DNA TGTGCCAGCAGCTTAATGAGGGCGGCCCAAAACATTCAGTACTTC. Translating it yields CASSLMRAAQNIQYF.

This clonotype came up many times. This chain connects TRBV4-1 to TRBJ2-5; D gene unclear. CDR3 size: 15 residues. The V end lost 0 bases, the J end lost 2 bases, and 10 bases lay between the germline ends. From germline, CDR1 is MGHRA and CDR2 YSYEKL. The chain's CDR3 is CASSQDPLIQETQYF. For the CDR3, the DNA is TGCGCCAGCAGCCAAGATCCCCTGATACAAGAGACCCAGTACTTC.

This clonotype was counted only a few times. J is TRBJ1-1 and V is TRBV7-2, with D tentatively TRBD1 (6 bases). The V gene's germline CDR1 is SGHTA and CDR2 FQGNSA. V was cut by 4 bases and J by 5 bases, with 11 bases left in between. The CDR3 is 13 amino acids. The DNA for the CDR3 is TGTGCCAGCAGCTCCTACAGGGAGACTGAAGCTTTCTTT. Translation gives CASSSYRETEAFF.

The chain links TRBV5-1 to TRBJ1-1, with D unclear. V lost 0 bases to trimming and J lost 2 bases, with 11 bases between them. There are 15 residues in the CDR3. Germline loops: CDR1 SGHRS, CDR2 YFSETQ. The DNA of the CDR3 is TGCGCCAGCAGCTTGGAGGCTTCAGGAAACACTGAAGCTTTCTTT. Translation: CASSLEASGNTEAFF.

Many counts were recorded for this clonotype. The chain recombines TRBV10-3 with TRBJ1-5; weak D call: TRBD1 (5 bases). Trimming took 4 bases from V and 1 from J, leaving 11 bases between them. The germline V gene encodes CDR1 ENHRY and CDR2 SYGVKD. This CDR3 has 15 amino acids. The CDR3 DNA follows: TGTGCCATCAGTGGAGGGGCAGGGAGCAATCAGCCCCAGCATTTT. Protein: CAISGGAGSNQPQHF.

This clonotype showed up many times. The chain employs TRBV12-3 or TRBV12-4 and TRBJ1-4; D not certain. The germline V and J ends were trimmed by 6 bases and 0 bases, with 11 bases remaining between them. The CDR3 runs to 15 residues. CDR3 DNA: TGTGCCAGCAGAGACGCGTGGGCAACTAATGAAAAACTGTTTTTT. Its translation: CASRDAWATNEKLFF.

This clonotype was counted a few times. The V call is TRBV30, the J call TRBJ2-7; D unclear. Germline CDR1 reads GTSNPN; CDR2 reads SVGIG (reference sequence). Trimming took off 4 bases at V and 3 bases at J, with 10 bases between the two ends. The CDR3 contains 12 residues. Here the CDR3 reads CAWNNGDYEQYF. CDR3 sequence (DNA): TGTGCCTGGAATAACGGAGACTACGAGCAGTACTTC. Full variable domain (missing parts from reference TRBV30 and TRBJ2-7): SQTIHQWPATLVQPVGSPLSLECTVEGTSNPNLYWYRQAAGRGLQLLFYSVGIGQISSEVPQNLSASRPQDRQFILSSKKLLLSDSGFYLCAWNNGDYEQYFGPGTRLTVT.

V and J are TRBV6-5 and TRBJ1-2; D remains unclear. The CDR3 spans 13 residues. Trimming took off 4 bases at V and 5 bases at J, with 11 bases between the two ends. Per the germline V gene, CDR1 is MNHEY and CDR2 is SVGAGI. The CDR3 sequence is CASSSRLGYGYTF. In DNA, the CDR3 is TGTGCCAGCAGTTCGCGTTTGGGGTATGGCTACACCTTC.

This clonotype was seen a handful of times. The chain links TRBV7-3 to TRBJ2-2; TRBD2 is a possible D gene (5 bases). V dropped 5 bases and J dropped 7 bases, with 17 bases sitting between them. Germline loops: CDR1 SGHTA, CDR2 FQGTGA. CDR3 length equals 15 residues. CDR3 amino acids: CASSKEAPPDGELFF. The CDR3 DNA reads TGTGCCAGCAGCAAGGAGGCTCCTCCTGACGGGGAGCTGTTTTTT.

The CDR3 coding sequence is TGTGCCAGTGGACAGGAGTACTATGGCTACACCTTC. Translated, it gives CASGQEYYGYTF. The chain couples TRBV6-1 to TRBJ1-2, with 7 bases that match TRBD1. The germline CDR1 and CDR2 sequences are MNHNS and SASEGT. This CDR3 contains 12 residues. Trimming took 9 bases from V and 3 from J; bases not matched to a gene: 4.

In its sample, this clonotype was seen many times. The rearrangement links TRBV7-9 to TRBJ1-1; 7 bases line up with TRBD1. Germline V gene data show CDR1 as SEHNR and CDR2 as FQNEAQ (reference sequence). The CDR3 has 14 amino acids. V shed 2 bases and J 3 bases; nucleotides not matched to a gene: 3. The CDR3 is CASSLWQGDTEAFF. The CDR3 DNA reads as TGTGCCAGCAGCTTATGGCAGGGGGACACTGAAGCTTTCTTT.

This clonotype was picked up many times. The rearrangement uses TRBV5-1 and TRBJ2-2; tentative D call: TRBD1 (5 bases). The CDR3 runs 15 residues. V lost 1 base and J lost 0, with 7 bases in between. CDR1 is SGHRS, CDR2 YFSETQ, per germline. The DNA of the CDR3 is TGCGCCAGCAGCTTGACAGGATCGAACACCGGGGAGCTGTTTTTT. It specifies CASSLTGSNTGELFF.

The genes are TRBV18 and TRBJ2-3; tentative D call: TRBD1 (5 bases). Trimming removed 6 bases from V and 5 bases from J, with 18 bases in between. The germline V gene encodes CDR1 KGHSH and CDR2 LQKENI. CDR3 length equals 15 residues. The DNA of the CDR3 is TGTGCCAGCTCGACGAATCAGGGTGAAGAAGATACGCAGTATTTT. Protein: CASSTNQGEEDTQYF.

This chain uses TRBV12-3 or TRBV12-4 with TRBJ1-5; D gene ambiguous. The length of the CDR3 is 14 residues. Trimming cost V 10 bases and J 2 bases, with 15 bases left between them. CDR3: CAITRGNRNQPQHF. DNA of the CDR3: TGTGCCATCACCCGTGGTAATCGCAATCAGCCCCAGCATTTT.

This chain joins TRBV20-1 and TRBJ2-2; TRBD1 might be the D (5 bases). The germline V and J ends were trimmed by 3 bases and 0 bases, with 8 bases remaining between them. The CDR3 totals 14 residues. CDR1 and CDR2 (germline): DFQATT, SNEGSKA (reference sequence). DNA for the CDR3: TGCAGTGCTAGGGGGCGGCCGAACACCGGGGAGCTGTTTTTT. This gives the protein CSARGRPNTGELFF.

On this clonotype: Sequence at one end of the junction differs from germline and may be a read error. The rearrangement links TRBV20-1 to TRBJ1-5; D not certain. The V gene's germline CDR1 is DFQATT and CDR2 SNEGSKA (reference sequence). The CDR3 contains 16 residues. In nucleotides, the CDR3 is TGCAGTGCTCTTGATACCGTGACGGGGATTGATCAGCCCAAGCATTTT. It is translated as CSALDTVTGIDQPKHF.

This clonotype has ten or more counts. The DNA of the CDR3 is TGTGCCAGCTCCCCTGAGGCCAGCTCCTACGAGCAGTACTTC. It codes for CASSPEASSYEQYF. V gene TRBV18 combines with J gene TRBJ2-7; D gene ambiguous. Germline V CDR1 and CDR2: KGHSH, LQKENI. The CDR3 covers 14 residues. V lost 6 bases to trimming and J lost 0 bases, with 12 bases between them.

The CDR3 coding sequence is TGCAGTGTCGCCGGGGGGAACTACAATGAGCAGTTCTTC. This sequence encodes CSVAGGNYNEQFF. The J gene is TRBJ2-1, the V gene TRBV20-1; TRBD2 matches at 7 bases. The CDR3 covers 13 residues. Germline CDR1 DFQATT, CDR2 SNEGSKA (reference sequence). Trimming took 7 bases from V and 3 from J; bases not matched to a gene: 6.

The CDR3 protein is CASSPSHGRGFQPQHF. The CDR3 region has the DNA TGTGCCAGCTCACCAAGTCACGGCAGGGGCTTTCAGCCCCAGCATTTT. The chain combines TRBV18 with TRBJ1-5, with D possibly TRBD1 on 6 matching bases. Germline assignment: CDR1 KGHSH and CDR2 LQKENI. V was trimmed by 2 bases and J by 6 bases, leaving 17 bases between them. The CDR3 loop spans 16 amino acids.

This clonotype appeared many times. The V call is TRBV7-2, the J call TRBJ1-4, with a possible D match to TRBD1 (5 bases). Germline V gene data show CDR1 as SGHTA and CDR2 as FQGNSA. The V and J ends lost 1 base and 11 bases respectively, with 20 bases between them. The CDR3 covers 16 residues. This chain's CDR3 is CASSLGRQGGLDKLFF. The CDR3 DNA reads as TGTGCCAGCAGCTTAGGGCGGCAGGGAGGACTGGATAAACTGTTTTTT. Together with reference TRBV7-2 and TRBJ1-4, the CDR3 gives the full variable domain: GAGVSQSPSNKVTEKGKDVELRCDPISGHTALYWYRQSLGQGLEFLIYFQGNSAPDKSGLPSDRFSAERTGGSVSTLTIQRTQQEDSAVYLCASSLGRQGGLDKLFFGSGTQLSVL.

Only a few counts were recorded for this clonotype. The chain joins TRBV7-2 to TRBJ2-1, with TRBD1 identical over 12 bases. The CDR3 has 15 residues. With V trimmed by 4 bases and J by 8 bases, 6 bases remained unmatched. Germline-derived CDR1 and CDR2 are SGHTA and FQGNSA. The CDR3 coding sequence is TGTGCCAGCAGCTCCGGGACAGGGGGCTTGTATGAGCAGTTCTTC. Residues: CASSSGTGGLYEQFF. The entire variable domain, with the rest obtained from reference TRBV7-2 and TRBJ2-1, is as follows: GAGVSQSPSNKVTEKGKDVELRCDPISGHTALYWYRQSLGQGLEFLIYFQGNSAPDKSGLPSDRFSAERTGGSVSTLTIQRTQQEDSAVYLCASSSGTGGLYEQFFGPGTRLTVL.

This clonotype was seen only a few times. This chain joins TRBV12-3 or TRBV12-4 and TRBJ2-1; TRBD1 matches 7 bases. Losses at the gene ends were 7 bases for V and 1 base for J; bases not matched to a gene: 4. The CDR3 is made up of 14 amino acids. This CDR3 is CASNSRGSYNEQFF. The DNA for the CDR3 is TGTGCCAGCAACAGCAGGGGGTCCTACAATGAGCAGTTCTTC.

This clonotype came up a few times. This chain links TRBV12-3 or TRBV12-4 with TRBJ1-5; D is uncertain. Trimming cost V 2 bases and J 0 bases, with 5 bases left between them. The CDR3 contains 14 residues. Here the CDR3 reads CASSLMSSNQPQHF. The CDR3 DNA follows: TGTGCCAGCAGTTTAATGAGTAGCAATCAGCCCCAGCATTTT.

This clonotype was counted at least ten times. The chain combines TRBV19 with TRBJ2-4; D may be TRBD1 or TRBD2 (6 bases each). Germline CDR1 and CDR2: LNHDA and SQIVND (reference sequence). CDR3 length: 15 amino acids. V lost 6 bases and J 2 bases, leaving 14 bases between the germline ends. This chain's CDR3 is CASSPGGGTKNIQYF. Written as DNA, the CDR3 is TGTGCCAGTAGCCCCGGGGGCGGGACCAAAAACATTCAGTACTTC.

This clonotype was observed many times. The V call is TRBV5-1, the J call TRBJ2-3; D remains unclear. V was clipped by 4 bases and J by 2 bases, with 14 bases between them. The CDR3 is 15 amino acids. The V gene's germline CDR1 is SGHRS and CDR2 YFSETQ. The CDR3 reads CASSADGRSTDTQYF. The CDR3 nucleotides read TGCGCCAGCAGCGCGGATGGTCGTTCCACAGATACGCAGTATTTT.

This clonotype was found a few times. The chain links TRBV5-4 to TRBJ2-7; possibly TRBD1 or TRBD2 for D (6 bases each). The V gene's germline CDR1 is SGHNT and CDR2 YYREEE (reference sequence). CDR3 size: 13 residues. The V and J ends lost 1 base and 7 bases respectively, with 12 bases between them. The CDR3 DNA follows: TGTGCCAGCAGCTTGTGGGGGGCGGGTGAGCAGTACTTC. Translated, it gives CASSLWGAGEQYF.